The T cell receptor (beta chain) under discussion was sequenced for a study of cytomegalovirus exposure and HLA in healthy donors. Turning to this clone: Its specificity is unknown.

General observations from the study: Most TCR sequences were seen very rarely across donors, but some public TCRs occurred in many. The study recorded more than 150 TCR beta chains that were cytomegalovirus-associated.

Germline V gene sequence: CDR1 SGDLS, CDR2 YYNGEE. After removal of 3 bases from V and 0 bases from J, the junction contained 15 bases not matched to a gene. This CDR3 comprises 20 residues. There were likely unrecorded immune exposures, though donors were nominally healthy when sampled. It was with 60 Vbeta and 13 Jbeta primers that the PCR ran. Data came from immunoSEQ multiplex PCR; TCRdb stores just in-frame clones and leaves some out. The sample lists more than 150,000 clones, around 81% occurring once. The chain recombines TRBV9 with TRBJ2-3; 11 positions agree with TRBD2. The sequence was obtained from a woman under 30 in good health and CMV-seropositive. Sample: PBMCs. The CDR3 coding sequence is TGTGCCAGCAGCGCACCACCCGGGACTAGCGGACTCTCTAGCACAGATACGCAGTATTTT. Translation: CASSAPPGTSGLSSTDTQYF.